The rows below give T cell receptor beta chains drawn from one sample of a study of cytomegalovirus exposure and HLA in healthy donors. Assay: immunoSEQ multiplex PCR; the TCRdb copy retains only in-frame clones and omits some. The sample records about 130,000 clones, roughly 80% being singletons. The sequenced sample was PBMCs. Receptors originate from a man younger than 35 in good health and CMV-seropositive. CDR3s include the opening cysteine and the closing phenylalanine or tryptophan. D genes are given only for firm matches. The size field is filled for only some rows; it gives once, few, many or a size class.

v_call	clone_size	j_call	d_call	cdr3_nt	cdr3_aa
TRBV9	NA	TRBJ2-2	TRBD2	TGTGCCAGCAGCGGGACTAGAAGCACCGGGGAGCTGTTTTTT	CASSGTRSTGELFF
TRBV6-1	NA	TRBJ2-7	TRBD2	TGTGCCAGCAGTGCCCGGGAGGACCTTACCTACGAGCAGTACTTC	CASSAREDLTYEQYF
TRBV11-2	NA	TRBJ2-4	TRBD1	TGTGCCAGCAGCACCGGTCCAGACAGGGGCCAAAACATTCAGTACTTC	CASSTGPDRGQNIQYF
TRBV28	NA	TRBJ2-7	TRBD1	TGTGCCAGCAGTGTAGACGGGACAGGGGGCTTTTACGAGCAGTACTTC	CASSVDGTGGFYEQYF
TRBV19	NA	TRBJ2-1	TRBD1	TGTGCCAGTAGTAGGACAGGGGTAGATGAGCAGTTCTTC	CASSRTGVDEQFF
TRBV7-9	NA	TRBJ2-2	TRBD2	TGTGCCAGCAGCTTAGTTTTCGGACTAGCCATGTCCGGGGAGCTGTTTTTT	CASSLVFGLAMSGELFF
TRBV18	NA	TRBJ1-6	TRBD1	TGTGCCAGCTCACCTCAGACAGGGGCCAATTCACCCCTCCACTTT	CASSPQTGANSPLHF
TRBV25-1	NA	TRBJ2-2	TRBD1	TGTGCCAGCAGTGCCGAAGACAGGGGTAGGACCGGGGAGCTGTTTTTT	CASSAEDRGRTGELFF
TRBV5-4	NA	TRBJ1-2	TRBD1	TGTGCCAGCATCATGACAGGGGGTGAAGGCTACACCTTC	CASIMTGGEGYTF
TRBV4-1	NA	TRBJ2-5	TRBD1	TGCGCCAGCAGCCAAGAGTCAGGACAGGGCAGGACACAAGAGACCCAGTACTTC	CASSQESGQGRTQETQYF
TRBV6-5	NA	TRBJ1-2	NA	TGTGCCAGCAGCCCATATCAGGGGGGCTACACCTTC	CASSPYQGGYTF
TRBV6-5	NA	TRBJ2-7	TRBD2	TGTGCCAGCAGCCTAGCGGGAGGGTGGACCTACGAGCAGTACTTC	CASSLAGGWTYEQYF
TRBV2	once	TRBJ2-1	TRBD1	TGTGCCAGTGACCGGGACAGGAGCTCCTACAATGAGCAGTTCTTC	CASDRDRSSYNEQFF
TRBV14	NA	TRBJ1-3	NA	TGTGCCAGCAGGCACAGCTCTGGAAACACCATATATTTT	CASRHSSGNTIYF
TRBV6-5	NA	TRBJ1-6	NA	TGTGCCAGCAGGGGGCTTAATTCACCCCTCCACTTT	CASRGLNSPLHF
TRBV5-4	NA	TRBJ2-7	TRBD1	TGTGCCAGCAGTAAGGGCGGCAGCCGGGACAGGGGACTGCACGAGCAGTACTTC	CASSKGGSRDRGLHEQYF
TRBV7-8	once	TRBJ1-2	NA	TGTGCCAGCGGCCCGGCAGGGATCTCCTATGGCTACACCTTC	CASGPAGISYGYTF
TRBV5-4	NA	TRBJ2-7	TRBD1	TGTGCCAGCAGCTTATCAGCAAGGGACAGGGAGCAGTACTTC	CASSLSARDREQYF